This T cell receptor beta chain was found in a study of cytomegalovirus exposure and HLA in healthy donors. General study results and limits: The classifier, whose performance was assessed in both the original and validation cohorts, reportedly diagnosed cytomegalovirus status with high specificity and sensitivity. Reports indicate that TCR beta sequences accurately predicted the HLA-A and HLA-B alleles of most subjects. It was taken for granted in presence/absence analyses that sequencing depth across donors was roughly uniform.

The PCR used 60 Vbeta and 13 Jbeta primers. Generated by immunoSEQ multiplex PCR, the TCRdb table keeps only in-frame clones and is missing some. The data hold around 67,000 clones, with approximately 78% observed a single time. A note on this clone: What it binds is unknown.

The V gene's germline CDR1 is SEHNR and CDR2 FQNEAQ (reference sequence). V was pared by 1 base and J by 2 bases, with 5 bases between. This CDR3 contains 13 residues. The sequence derives from a man aged 18 to 35 in good health and CMV-seropositive. Sequenced input: PBMCs. The chain carries TRBV7-9 and TRBJ1-2; unclear D gene. This chain's CDR3 is CASSLGQNYGYTF. In nucleotides, the CDR3 is TGTGCCAGCAGCTTAGGGCAGAACTATGGCTACACCTTC.